These T cell receptor beta chains were read from a single sample in a study of shared clonotypes between healthy human individuals. Repertoires were generated with immunoSEQ multiplex PCR, while TCRdb's copy carries only in-frame clones and drops some. In the table there are approximately 340,000 clones, about 74% of which are singletons. The specimen sequenced was memory CD4+ T cells sorted from blood. The receptors originated from a man aged 25 to 40 in good health. The CDR3 runs from the conserved cysteine through the conserved F or W. D genes are given only for firm matches. Where a row states a size, it is once, few, many or the class of an expanded clone; other rows omit it.

>15|TRBJ1-3|TRBD1|TRBV5-1|-
TGCGCCAGCAGCTTAACAGGGGGCCCTGGAAACACCATATATTTT
CASSLTGGPGNTIYF
>11|TRBJ2-1|-|TRBV6-1|-
TGTGCCAGCAGTGAAGTCCGGGAGCAGTTCTTC
CASSEVREQFF
>15|TRBJ2-5|-|TRBV5-5|-
TGTGCCAGCAGCCTCGGTCCGGCAGGAACAGAGACCCAGTACTTC
CASSLGPAGTETQYF
>16|TRBJ2-5|TRBD2|TRBV6-4|few
TGTGCCAGCAGGACGCAACTAGCGAAGGAGTCGGAGACCCAGTACTTC
CASRTQLAKESETQYF
>13|TRBJ2-1|-|TRBV10-3|-
TGTGCCATCGGGACCAACTCCTACAATGAGCAGTTCTTC
CAIGTNSYNEQFF
>13|TRBJ2-5|-|TRBV28|few
TGTGCCAGCAGTTCACCCCCAGGGTGGACCCAGTACTTC
CASSSPPGWTQYF
>11|TRBJ2-7|-|TRBV7-2|few
TGTGCCAGCAGCTTAGATGGGGGGCAGTACTTC
CASSLDGGQYF
>14|TRBJ2-2|-|TRBV19|many
TGTGCCAGTAGTATAACGTGGACGTCCGGGGAGCTGTTTTTT
CASSITWTSGELFF
>14|TRBJ1-4|-|TRBV28|-
TGTGCCAGCGCCGGTCATGCAACTAATGAAAAACTGTTTTTT
CASAGHATNEKLFF
>12|TRBJ1-3|-|TRBV25-1|few
TGTGCCAGCACGGCCAGCGGCGGCACCATATATTTT
CASTASGGTIYF
>13|TRBJ2-7|-|TRBV1|few
TGCACCAGAGGACAGGTCCTCTCCTACGAGCAGTACTTC
CTRGQVLSYEQYF
>14|TRBJ1-1|-|TRBV4-1|few
TGCGCCAGCAGTCCAGGGGTCATGAACACTGAAGCTTTCTTT
CASSPGVMNTEAFF
>14|TRBJ2-1|-|TRBV2|-
TGTGCCAGCAGTGACAGGGCCTCCTACAATGAGCAGTTCTTC
CASSDRASYNEQFF
>16|TRBJ2-7|TRBD2|TRBV5-1|-
TGCGCCAGCAGCGCCGGGACTAGCGGGAGTTCAATCGAGCAGTACTTC
CASSAGTSGSSIEQYF
>14|TRBJ2-2|-|TRBV25-1|-
TGTGCCAGCATGGGACATACTAACACCGGGGAGCTGTTTTTT
CASMGHTNTGELFF
>14|TRBJ1-1|-|TRBV5-4|-
TGTGCCAGCAGCTTGGGAGAATTGAACACTGAAGCTTTCTTT
CASSLGELNTEAFF
>13|TRBJ2-7|-|TRBV10-2|-
TGCGCCAGCAGCACCGGGGGTGCCTACGAGCAGTACTTC
CASSTGGAYEQYF
>17|TRBJ2-4|-|TRBV6-1|-
TGTGCCAGCAGTGAAGCTGGCGGCAGGGAGGCCAAAAACATTCAGTACTTC
CASSEAGGREAKNIQYF
>17|TRBJ2-3|-|TRBV6-1|-
TGTGCCAGCAGTGGGATAGACAGGGCGGAGGGGTCAGATACGCAGTATTTT
CASSGIDRAEGSDTQYF
>13|TRBJ1-5|-|TRBV18|-
TGTGCCAGCTCACCGGGACCAAATCAGCCCCAGCATTTT
CASSPGPNQPQHF
>14|TRBJ2-3|TRBD1|TRBV15|-
TGTGCCACCAGCAGGGACAGGGCCGCAGATACGCAGTATTTT
CATSRDRAADTQYF
>15|TRBJ2-1|-|TRBV9|-
TGTGCCAGCAGCGTAGCGGGAGCCTCCTACAATGAGCAGTTCTTC
CASSVAGASYNEQFF